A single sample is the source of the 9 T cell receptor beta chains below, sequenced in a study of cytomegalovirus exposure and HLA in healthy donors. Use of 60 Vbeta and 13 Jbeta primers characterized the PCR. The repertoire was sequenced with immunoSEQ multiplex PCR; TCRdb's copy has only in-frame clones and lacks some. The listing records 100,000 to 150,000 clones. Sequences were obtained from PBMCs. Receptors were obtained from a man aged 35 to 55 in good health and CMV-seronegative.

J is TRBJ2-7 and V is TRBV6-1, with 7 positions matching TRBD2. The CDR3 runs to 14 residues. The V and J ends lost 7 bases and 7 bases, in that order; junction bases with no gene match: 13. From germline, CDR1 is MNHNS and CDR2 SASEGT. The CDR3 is CASIVGGTSGEQYF. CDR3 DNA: TGTGCCAGCATAGTGGGAGGGACTTCAGGGGAGCAGTACTTC.

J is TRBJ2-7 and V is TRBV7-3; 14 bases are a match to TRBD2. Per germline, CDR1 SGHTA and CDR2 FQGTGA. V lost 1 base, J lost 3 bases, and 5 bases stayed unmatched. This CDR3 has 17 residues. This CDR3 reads CASSLMGGLAGDYEQYF. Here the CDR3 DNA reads TGTGCCAGCAGCTTAATGGGGGGACTAGCGGGGGACTACGAGCAGTACTTC.

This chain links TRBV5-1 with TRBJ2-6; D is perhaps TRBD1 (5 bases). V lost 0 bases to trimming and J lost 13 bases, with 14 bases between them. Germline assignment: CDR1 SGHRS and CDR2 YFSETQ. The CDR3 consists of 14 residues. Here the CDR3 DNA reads TGCGCCAGCAGCTTGGCTCAGCTGACAGAAGTCCTGACTTTC. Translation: CASSLAQLTEVLTF.

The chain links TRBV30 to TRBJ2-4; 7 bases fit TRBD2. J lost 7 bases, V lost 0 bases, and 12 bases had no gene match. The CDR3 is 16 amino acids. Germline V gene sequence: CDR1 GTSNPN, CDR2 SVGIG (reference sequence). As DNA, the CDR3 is TGTGCCTGGAGTGTAGGAGTGGGAGGGGAGTTGAACATTCAGTACTTC. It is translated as CAWSVGVGGELNIQYF.

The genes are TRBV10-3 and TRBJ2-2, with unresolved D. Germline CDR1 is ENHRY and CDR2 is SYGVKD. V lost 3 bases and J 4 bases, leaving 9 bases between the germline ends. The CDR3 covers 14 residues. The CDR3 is CAISESSPTGELFF. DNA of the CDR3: TGTGCCATCAGTGAAAGTAGTCCCACCGGGGAGCTGTTTTTT.

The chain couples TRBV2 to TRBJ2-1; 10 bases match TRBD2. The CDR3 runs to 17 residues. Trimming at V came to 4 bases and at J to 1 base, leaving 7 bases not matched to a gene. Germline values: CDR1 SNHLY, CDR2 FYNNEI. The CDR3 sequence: CASSGTSGERSYNEQFF. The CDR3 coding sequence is TGTGCCAGCAGTGGGACTAGCGGAGAGAGATCCTACAATGAGCAGTTCTTC.

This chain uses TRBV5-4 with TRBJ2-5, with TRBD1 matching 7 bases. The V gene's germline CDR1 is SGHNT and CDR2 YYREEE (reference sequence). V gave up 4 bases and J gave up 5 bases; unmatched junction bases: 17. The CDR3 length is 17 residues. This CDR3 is CASSLEKGTALGETQYF. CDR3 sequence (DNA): TGTGCCAGCAGCCTAGAGAAGGGGACAGCCCTCGGGGAGACCCAGTACTTC.

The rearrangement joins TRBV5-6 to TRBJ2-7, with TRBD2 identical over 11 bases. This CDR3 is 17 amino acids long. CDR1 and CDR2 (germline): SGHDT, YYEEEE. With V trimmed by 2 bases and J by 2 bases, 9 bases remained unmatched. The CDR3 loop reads CASSFGASGRRAYEQYF. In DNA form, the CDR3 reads TGTGCCAGCAGCTTCGGGGCTAGCGGGAGGCGAGCCTACGAGCAGTACTTC.

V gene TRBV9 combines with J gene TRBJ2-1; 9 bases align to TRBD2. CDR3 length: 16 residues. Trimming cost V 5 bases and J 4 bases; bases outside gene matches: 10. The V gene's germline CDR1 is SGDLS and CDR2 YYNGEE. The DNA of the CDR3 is TGTGCCAGCAGTCCTAGCGGGGTCGGAATTTACAATGAGCAGTTCTTC. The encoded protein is CASSPSGVGIYNEQFF.